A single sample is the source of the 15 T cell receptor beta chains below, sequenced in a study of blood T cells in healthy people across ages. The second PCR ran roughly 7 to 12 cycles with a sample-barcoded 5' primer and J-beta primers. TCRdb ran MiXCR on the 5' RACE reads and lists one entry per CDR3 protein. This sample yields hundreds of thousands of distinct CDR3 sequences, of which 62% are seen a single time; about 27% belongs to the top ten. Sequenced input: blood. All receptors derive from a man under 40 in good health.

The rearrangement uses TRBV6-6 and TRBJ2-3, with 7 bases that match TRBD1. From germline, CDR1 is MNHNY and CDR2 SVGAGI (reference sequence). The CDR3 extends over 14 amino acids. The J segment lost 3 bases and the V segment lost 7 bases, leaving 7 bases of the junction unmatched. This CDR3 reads CASILTGSTDTQYF. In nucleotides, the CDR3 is TGTGCCAGCATTTTGACAGGGTCTACAGATACGCAGTATTTT.

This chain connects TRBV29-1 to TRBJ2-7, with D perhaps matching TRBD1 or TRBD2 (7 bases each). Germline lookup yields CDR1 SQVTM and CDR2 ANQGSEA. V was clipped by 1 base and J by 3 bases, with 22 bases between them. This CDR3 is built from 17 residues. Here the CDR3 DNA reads TGCAGCGTTGAAGGTCGGATCCTTACAGGGGAGGGCTACGAGCAGTACTTC. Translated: CSVEGRILTGEGYEQYF.

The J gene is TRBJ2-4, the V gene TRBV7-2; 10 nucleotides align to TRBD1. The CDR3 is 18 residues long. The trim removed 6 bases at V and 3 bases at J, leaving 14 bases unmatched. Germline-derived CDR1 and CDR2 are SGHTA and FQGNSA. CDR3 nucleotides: TGTGCCAGCAGTTTGAACGGGGGGACAGGGGTGGGCAAAAACATTCAGTACTTC. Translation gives CASSLNGGTGVGKNIQYF.

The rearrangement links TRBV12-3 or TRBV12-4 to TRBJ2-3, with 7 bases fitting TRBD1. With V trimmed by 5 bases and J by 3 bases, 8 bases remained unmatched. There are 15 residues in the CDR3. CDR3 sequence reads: CASSQNNRGTDTQYF. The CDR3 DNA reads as TGTGCCAGCAGTCAGAATAACAGGGGAACAGATACGCAGTATTTT.

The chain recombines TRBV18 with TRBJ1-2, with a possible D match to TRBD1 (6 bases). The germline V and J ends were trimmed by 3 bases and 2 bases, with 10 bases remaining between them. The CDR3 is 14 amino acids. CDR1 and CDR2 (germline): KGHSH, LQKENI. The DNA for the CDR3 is TGTGCCAGCTCACCCTGGACAGAGAACTATGGCTACACCTTC. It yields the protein CASSPWTENYGYTF.

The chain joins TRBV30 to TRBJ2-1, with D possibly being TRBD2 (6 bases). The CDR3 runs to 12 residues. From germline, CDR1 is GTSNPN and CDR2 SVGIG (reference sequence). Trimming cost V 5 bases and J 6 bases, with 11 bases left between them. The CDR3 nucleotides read TGTGCCTGGGCGGGACCCACCAATGAGCAGTTCTTC. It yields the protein CAWAGPTNEQFF.

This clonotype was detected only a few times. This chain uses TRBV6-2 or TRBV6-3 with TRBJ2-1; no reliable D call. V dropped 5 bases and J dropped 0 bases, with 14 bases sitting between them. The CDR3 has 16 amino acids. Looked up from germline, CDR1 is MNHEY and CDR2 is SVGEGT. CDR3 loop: CASSPLGGPSYNEQFF. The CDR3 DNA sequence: TGTGCCAGCAGTCCCCTCGGCGGCCCCTCCTACAATGAGCAGTTCTTC.

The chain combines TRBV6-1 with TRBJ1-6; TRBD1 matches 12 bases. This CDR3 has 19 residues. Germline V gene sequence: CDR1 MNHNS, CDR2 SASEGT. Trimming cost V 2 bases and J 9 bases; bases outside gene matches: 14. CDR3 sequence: CASSEYFGDRGPVGSPLHF. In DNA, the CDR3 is TGTGCCAGCAGTGAATATTTTGGGGACAGGGGGCCGGTTGGTTCACCCCTCCACTTT.

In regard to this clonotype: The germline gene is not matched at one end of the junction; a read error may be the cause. The CDR3, as DNA: TGTGCTAGCAGCTTAGCACCGACCGCTAACAATGAGCAGTTCTTC. This codes for CASSLAPTANNEQFF. V is TRBV7-7 and J is TRBJ2-1; no clear D gene. The CDR3 extends over 15 amino acids. In germline, CDR1 is SSHAT, CDR2 FNYEAQ (reference sequence). Using reference TRBV7-7 and TRBJ2-1 for the parts outside the CDR3, the full variable domain is GAGVSQSPRYKVTKRGQDVTLRCDPISSHATLYWYQQALGQGPEFLTYFNYEAQPDKSGLPSDRFSAERPEGSISTLTIQRTEQRDSAMYRCASSLAPTANNEQFFGPGTRLTVL.

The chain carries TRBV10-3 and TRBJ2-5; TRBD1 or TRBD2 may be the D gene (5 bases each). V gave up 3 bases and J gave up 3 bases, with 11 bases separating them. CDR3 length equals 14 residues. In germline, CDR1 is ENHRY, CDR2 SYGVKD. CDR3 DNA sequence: TGTGCCATCAGTGACCGGGACCCAAAAGAGACCCAGTACTTC. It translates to CAISDRDPKETQYF.

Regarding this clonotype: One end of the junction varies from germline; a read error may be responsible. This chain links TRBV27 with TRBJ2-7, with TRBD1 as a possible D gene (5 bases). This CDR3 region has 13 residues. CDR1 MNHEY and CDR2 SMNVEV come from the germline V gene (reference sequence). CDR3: CAGSCVDTYEQYF. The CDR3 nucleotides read TGTGCCGGCAGTTGTGTGGACACCTACGAGCAGTACTTC.

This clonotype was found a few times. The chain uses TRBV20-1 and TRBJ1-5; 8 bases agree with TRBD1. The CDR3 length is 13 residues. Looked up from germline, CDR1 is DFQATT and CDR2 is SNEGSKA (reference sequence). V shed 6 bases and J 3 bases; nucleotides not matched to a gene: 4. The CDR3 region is CSARQGPNQPQHF. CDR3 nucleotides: TGCAGTGCCAGACAGGGGCCCAATCAGCCCCAGCATTTT.

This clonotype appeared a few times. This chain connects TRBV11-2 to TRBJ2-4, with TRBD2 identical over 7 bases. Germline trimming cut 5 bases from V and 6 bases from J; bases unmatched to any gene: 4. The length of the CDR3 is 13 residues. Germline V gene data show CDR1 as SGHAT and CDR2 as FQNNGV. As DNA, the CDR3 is TGTGCCAGCAGCCGCTGGGAGGGAAACATTCAGTACTTC. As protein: CASSRWEGNIQYF.

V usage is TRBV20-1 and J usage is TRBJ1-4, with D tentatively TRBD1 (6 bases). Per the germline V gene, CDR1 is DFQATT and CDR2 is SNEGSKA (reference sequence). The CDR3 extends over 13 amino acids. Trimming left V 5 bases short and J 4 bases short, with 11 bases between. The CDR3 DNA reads TGCAGTGCTCCACAGGGCCTTAATGAAAAACTGTTTTTT. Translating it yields CSAPQGLNEKLFF.

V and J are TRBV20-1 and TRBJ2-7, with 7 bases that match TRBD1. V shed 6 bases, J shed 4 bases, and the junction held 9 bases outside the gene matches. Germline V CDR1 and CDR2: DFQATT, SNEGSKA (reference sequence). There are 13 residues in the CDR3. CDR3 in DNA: TGCAGTGCACAAACCGGGACAGATTACGAGCAGTACTTC. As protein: CSAQTGTDYEQYF.